This TCR beta chain was found in a study of T cells after yellow fever vaccination. Study-level background: Preparation used SMART-Seq v4 Ultra Low Input for the low-cell-number fractions. Overall study findings and caveats: Peak timing came faster in the weaker secondary response, day 5 versus 15. A large majority of primary-vaccination clones showed up again after the booster (under 98% CD4, around 88% CD8).

MiXCR, applied by TCRdb to the 5' RACE reads, yields one record per CDR3 protein. The sample consists of about 74,000 distinct CDR3 sequences, around 7% of them appearing once. The CDR3 covers 16 residues. The germline gives CDR1 DFQATT, CDR2 SNEGSKA (reference sequence). Trimming left V 2 bases short and J 0 bases short, with 13 bases between. This clonotype was seen a handful of times. Its antigen is unknown. Source: CD8+ T cells sorted from PBMCs, taken 5 to 6 days after the first yellow fever vaccination. The V gene is TRBV20-1, the J gene TRBJ2-2; D may be TRBD2 (5 bases). This receptor was taken from a man younger than 35 who received the YFV17D yellow fever vaccine. CDR3 sequence: CSARPPLGTNTGELFF. For the CDR3, the DNA is TGCAGTGCTAGACCTCCGCTCGGGACGAACACCGGGGAGCTGTTTTTT.